This T cell receptor (beta chain) was identified in a study of CD8+CD57+ T cells in acquired aplastic anemia. Remarks on this clonotype: The junction departs from germline at one end; a sequencing error may be responsible.

Germline CDR1 is SQVTM and CDR2 is ANQGSEA. CDR3 length equals 15 residues. The template for TCR beta VDJ and CDR3 sequence profiling was genomic DNA. MiXCR was run by TCRdb on the reads, yielding one entry per CDR3 protein. The table shows around 200,000 distinct CDR3 sequences, with 40% to 55% occurring only once. CD8+CD57+ cell expansion had been shown by flow cytometry in patients chosen for sequencing. Patients, without exception, had severe acquired aplastic anemia. Sequencing was performed on sorted CD4+, CD8+, or CD8+CD57+ T cells (not recorded which) from PBMCs. V gene TRBV29-1 combines with J gene TRBJ1-1; D is uncertain. This clonotype was obtained from a human donor with aplastic anemia. CDR3 DNA sequence: TGCAGCGTCCCTTCATCGCACACAGTAAACAGTGAAGCTTTCTTT. Translation gives CSVPSSHTVNSEAFF.